The T cell receptor beta chain described here comes from a study of CD8+ T cells in alopecia areata. With 2 bases clipped from V and 6 bases from J, the junction kept 9 bases outside the gene matches. The CDR3 extends over 15 amino acids. Germline V gene sequence: CDR1 MGHDK, CDR2 SYGVNS. This clone has just one count. The sample's treatment: oral pan-JAK inhibitor, 5-10 mg twice daily. Following extraction, RNA underwent reverse transcription to cDNA, which served as the sequencing template. The assay was immunoSEQ multiplex PCR, and TCRdb's table has in-frame clones only and misses some. The sample lists fewer than 250,000 clones; roughly two fifths were seen once.

V and J are TRBV25-1 and TRBJ2-7, with 8 nucleotides matching TRBD1. The clonotype comes from a human donor with alopecia areata. Sequencing was performed on CD4+ T cells sorted from blood, taken around week 31, from a patient treated with tofacitinib. The CDR3 bases are TGTGCCAGCAGTGAACCAGGGGGCATGTATTCCGAGCAGTACTTC. Protein product: CASSEPGGMYSEQYF.